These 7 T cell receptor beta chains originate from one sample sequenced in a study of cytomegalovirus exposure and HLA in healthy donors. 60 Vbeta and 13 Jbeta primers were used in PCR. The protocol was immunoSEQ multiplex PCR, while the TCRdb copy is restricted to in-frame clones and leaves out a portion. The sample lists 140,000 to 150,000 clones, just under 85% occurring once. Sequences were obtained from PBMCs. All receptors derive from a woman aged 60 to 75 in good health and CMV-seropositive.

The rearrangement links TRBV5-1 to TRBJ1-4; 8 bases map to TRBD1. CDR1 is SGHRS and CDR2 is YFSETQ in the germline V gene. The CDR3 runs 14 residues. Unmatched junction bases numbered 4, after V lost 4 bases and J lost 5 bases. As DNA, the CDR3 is TGCGCCAGCAGCGAGGGACAGGAGAATGAAAAACTGTTTTTT. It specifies CASSEGQENEKLFF.

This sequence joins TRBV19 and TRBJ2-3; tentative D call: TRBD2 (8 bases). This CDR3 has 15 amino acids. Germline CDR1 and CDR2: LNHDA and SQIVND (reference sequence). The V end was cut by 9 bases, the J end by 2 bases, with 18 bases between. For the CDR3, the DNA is TGTGCCAGCAGCAGGGGGGGACTAGACACAGATACGCAGTATTTT. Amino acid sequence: CASSRGGLDTDTQYF.

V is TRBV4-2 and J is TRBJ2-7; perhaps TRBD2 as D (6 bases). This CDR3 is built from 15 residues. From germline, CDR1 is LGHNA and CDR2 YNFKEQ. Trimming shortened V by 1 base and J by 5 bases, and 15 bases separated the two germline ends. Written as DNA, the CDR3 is TGTGCCAGCAGCCAAGGGCGGGGTGGGGACCACGAGCAGTACTTC. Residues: CASSQGRGGDHEQYF.

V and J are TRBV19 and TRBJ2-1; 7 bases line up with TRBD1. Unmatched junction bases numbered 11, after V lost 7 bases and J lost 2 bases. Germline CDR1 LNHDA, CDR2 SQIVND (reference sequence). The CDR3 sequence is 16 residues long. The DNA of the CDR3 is TGTGCCAGTACCGCATCGACAGGGAGAACCTACAATGAGCAGTTCTTC. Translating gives CASTASTGRTYNEQFF.

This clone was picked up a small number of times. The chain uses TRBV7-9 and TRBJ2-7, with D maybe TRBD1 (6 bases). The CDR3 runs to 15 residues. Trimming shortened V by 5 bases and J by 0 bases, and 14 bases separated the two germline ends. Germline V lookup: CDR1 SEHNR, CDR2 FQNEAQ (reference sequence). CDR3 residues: CASSRGDTLSYEQYF. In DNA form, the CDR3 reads TGTGCCAGCAGCCGAGGGGACACCCTCTCCTACGAGCAGTACTTC.

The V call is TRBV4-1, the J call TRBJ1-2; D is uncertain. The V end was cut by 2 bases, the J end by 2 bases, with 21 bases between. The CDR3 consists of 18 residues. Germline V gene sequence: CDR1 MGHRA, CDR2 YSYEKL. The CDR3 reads CASSQFGLAVRPNYGYTF. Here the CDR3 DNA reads TGCGCCAGCAGCCAATTTGGGTTGGCGGTACGTCCAAACTATGGCTACACCTTC.

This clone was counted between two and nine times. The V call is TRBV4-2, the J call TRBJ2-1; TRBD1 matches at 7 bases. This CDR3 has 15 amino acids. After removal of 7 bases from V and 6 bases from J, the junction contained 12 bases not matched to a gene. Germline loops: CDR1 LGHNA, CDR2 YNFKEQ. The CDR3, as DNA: TGTGCCAGCACCGCCGACAGGGCCAGAATCAATGAGCAGTTCTTC. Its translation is CASTADRARINEQFF.